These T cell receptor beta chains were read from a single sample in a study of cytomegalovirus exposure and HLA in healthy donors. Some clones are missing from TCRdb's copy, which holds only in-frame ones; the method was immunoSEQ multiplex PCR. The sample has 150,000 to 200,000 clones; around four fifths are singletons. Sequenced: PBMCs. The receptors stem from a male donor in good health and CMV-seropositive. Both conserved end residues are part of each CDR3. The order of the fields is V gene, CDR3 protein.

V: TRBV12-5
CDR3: CASGLGTVNQPQHF

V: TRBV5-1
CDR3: CASSLAAGGQETQYF

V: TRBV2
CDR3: CASSPSRGYTF

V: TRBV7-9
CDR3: CASSVPGQGGIIRGYTF

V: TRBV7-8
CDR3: CASSLGQGRGHEQYF

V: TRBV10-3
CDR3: CAISVGFAGVDGYTF

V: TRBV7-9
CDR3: CASSLATGQGAIAFF

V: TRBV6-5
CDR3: CASSYSRTGNNEQFF

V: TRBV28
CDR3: CASKGGQGTYEQYF

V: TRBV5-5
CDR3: CASIEGTVQETQYF

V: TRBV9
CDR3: CASSAGQGSEKLFF

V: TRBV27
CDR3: CASRKQNQPQHF

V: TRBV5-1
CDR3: CASSLGGGPDTQYF

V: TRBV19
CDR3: CASSRDFNTPDTQYF

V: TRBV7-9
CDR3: CASSSQGIPNYGYTF

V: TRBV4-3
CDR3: CASSQVWVGGDTQYF

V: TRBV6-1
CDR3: CASNSLAGGPDEQFF

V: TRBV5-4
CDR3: CASSRGRDGELFF

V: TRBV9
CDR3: CASSESGLAKNTQYF

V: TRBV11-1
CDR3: CASSLVAGREGQAFF

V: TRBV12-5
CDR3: CASGLDPRGNYGYTF

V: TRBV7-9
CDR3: CASSLARSGNTIYF

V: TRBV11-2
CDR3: CASSRGGNEKLFF

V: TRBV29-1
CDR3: CSVAWTSGPRDTQYF

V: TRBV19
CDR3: CASSIESGGAKTQYF

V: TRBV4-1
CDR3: CASSGRGGRRGSTEAFF

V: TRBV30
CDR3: CAWSYGLYYNSPLHF

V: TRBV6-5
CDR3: CASTGEGTEAFF

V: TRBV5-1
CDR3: CASSPLGGESPLHF

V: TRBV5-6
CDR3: CASSSPARLRDSSYEQYF

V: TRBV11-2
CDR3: CASSLDRAGGALNTGELFF

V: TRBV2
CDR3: CASSERTGVNYGYTF

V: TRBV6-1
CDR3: CASSEALGGGGSDTQYF

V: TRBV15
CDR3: CATSREVGTDQPQHF

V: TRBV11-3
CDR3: CASSTRTGNEQYF

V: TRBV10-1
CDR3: CASSGVLGAGNYNEQFF

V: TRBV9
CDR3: CASGRDMNQPQHF

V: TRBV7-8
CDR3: CASSSTSGGNEQFF

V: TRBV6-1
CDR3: CAGKSVFANTGELFF

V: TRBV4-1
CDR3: CASSLSEASHGTDTQYF

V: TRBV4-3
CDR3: CASSSYRDWQFF

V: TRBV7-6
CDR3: CASSSLAGAVVDTQYF

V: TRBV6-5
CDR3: CASSSGTAVPHNEQFF

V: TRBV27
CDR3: CASRQATMTEAFF

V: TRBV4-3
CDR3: CASSQMAGAYNEQFF

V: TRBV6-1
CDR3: CASGPGTSGADTQYF

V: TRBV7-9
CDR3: CASGGSTSGNTIYF

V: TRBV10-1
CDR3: CASSPGLYEQYF

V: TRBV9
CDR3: CASSVEGGANTGELFF

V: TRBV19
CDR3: CASRTDMNTEAFF

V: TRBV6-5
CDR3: CASSYFRTGETQYF

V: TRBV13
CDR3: CASSSSVPRGYTF

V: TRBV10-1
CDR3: CASSERPTSSYEQYF